A single sample is the source of the 25 T cell receptor beta chains below, sequenced in a study of cytomegalovirus exposure and HLA in healthy donors. This PCR relied on a set of 60 Vbeta primers and 13 Jbeta primers. The table came from immunoSEQ multiplex PCR; TCRdb's copy has only in-frame clones and leaves some out. The sample consists of 95,000 to 100,000 clones, about four fifths of them appearing once. The sample consisted of PBMCs. These receptors came from a woman between 35 and 50 years old in good health and CMV-seronegative.

CDR3 protein: CASSEAFDRGRQPQHF. The CDR3 region has the DNA TGTGCCAGCAGTGAAGCTTTTGACAGGGGCCGACAGCCCCAGCATTTT. The rearrangement links TRBV6-1 to TRBJ1-5, with 8 bases fitting TRBD1. This CDR3 spans 16 amino acids. V was pared by 0 bases and J by 7 bases, with 8 bases of the junction left unmatched. Germline V gene lookup returns CDR1 MNHNS and CDR2 SASEGT.

This sequence joins TRBV11-3 and TRBJ2-5, with 8 nucleotides matching TRBD1. Germline lookup yields CDR1 SGHNT and CDR2 YENEEA. Unmatched junction bases numbered 10, after V lost 0 bases and J lost 1 base. The CDR3 spans 18 residues. The CDR3 nucleotides are TGTGCCAGCAGCTTAGAGGGGGCCGACAGGGGACTCCAAGAGACCCAGTACTTC. It encodes CASSLEGADRGLQETQYF.

The rearrangement uses TRBV9 and TRBJ2-1, with a tentative D call TRBD2 (7 bases). V was cut by 4 bases and J by 8 bases, with 19 bases left in between. CDR1 is SGDLS, CDR2 YYNGEE, per germline. The CDR3 contains 15 residues. The DNA for the CDR3 is TGTGCCAGCAGCCAGCTAGGGGGGGGCCTGGATGAGCAGTTCTTC. It yields the protein CASSQLGGGLDEQFF. Full variable domain (missing parts from reference TRBV9 and TRBJ2-1): DSGVTQTPKHLITATGQRVTLRCSPRSGDLSVYWYQQSLDQGLQFLIQYYNGEERAKGNILERFSAQQFPDLHSELNLSSLELGDSALYFCASSQLGGGLDEQFFGPGTRLTVL.

V is TRBV5-4 and J is TRBJ1-2; 7 bases are a match to TRBD1. The V gene's germline CDR1 is SGHNT and CDR2 YYREEE (reference sequence). The CDR3 is 16 amino acids. J was trimmed by 4 bases and V by 1 base; bases with no gene match: 10. The DNA for the CDR3 is TGTGCCAGCAGCTTGTTAGCGGGGCAGGGGGGCTATGGCTACACCTTC. Translation gives CASSLLAGQGGYGYTF.

This chain joins TRBV20-1 and TRBJ2-5; the D gene is possibly TRBD2 (6 bases). This CDR3 comprises 10 residues. The germline V gene has CDR1 DFQATT and CDR2 SNEGSKA (reference sequence). V was cut by 5 bases and J by 5 bases, with 6 bases left in between. The DNA for the CDR3 is TGCAGTGCTGGGGGGGAGACCCAGTACTTC. This gives the protein CSAGGETQYF.

The rearrangement uses TRBV7-8 and TRBJ2-1; TRBD2 aligns across 13 bases. The CDR3 runs to 18 residues. The trim removed 10 bases at V and 1 base at J, leaving 13 bases unmatched. Germline CDR1 and CDR2: SGHVS and FQNEAQ. The CDR3 sequence: CANTLAGGNLGSYNEQFF. The CDR3 bases are TGTGCCAACACACTAGCGGGGGGGAACCTGGGGTCCTACAATGAGCAGTTCTTC.

The V call is TRBV14, the J call TRBJ2-7; 7 nucleotides agree with TRBD1. V was pared by 4 bases and J by 2 bases, with 5 bases of the junction left unmatched. The CDR3 length is 14 residues. CDR1 is SGHDN and CDR2 is FVKESK in the germline V gene. CDR3 DNA: TGTGCCAGCAGCCTACAGGGGCTAGCCTACGAGCAGTACTTC. This codes for CASSLQGLAYEQYF.

V gene TRBV2 combines with J gene TRBJ2-1; weak D call: TRBD1 (6 bases). The CDR3 covers 13 residues. Germline CDR1 and CDR2: SNHLY and FYNNEI. V was pared by 9 bases and J by 5 bases, with 14 bases between. The CDR3 region has the DNA TGTGCCAGTCTACAGGGAATCCACAATGAGCAGTTCTTC. As protein: CASLQGIHNEQFF.

The chain links TRBV5-4 to TRBJ2-3; D perhaps matches TRBD2 (6 bases). The V end lost 0 bases, the J end lost 2 bases, and 13 bases lay between the germline ends. The germline V gene has CDR1 SGHNT and CDR2 YYREEE (reference sequence). The CDR3 runs to 16 residues. The CDR3 nucleotides are TGTGCCAGCAGCTTGGGGGTTAGCGGAAACACAGATACGCAGTATTTT. This codes for CASSLGVSGNTDTQYF.

V gene TRBV6-5 combines with J gene TRBJ1-1; 7 bases agree with TRBD1. The CDR3 extends over 15 amino acids. V lost 2 bases to trimming and J lost 5 bases; unmatched junction nucleotides: 8. Per germline, CDR1 MNHEY and CDR2 SVGAGI. The CDR3 coding sequence is TGTGCCAGCAGTTACGGCAGGACAGGTGGAACTGAAGCTTTCTTT. Translation gives CASSYGRTGGTEAFF.

Turning to this clone: One end of the junction does not line up with germline, which may come from a read error. CDR3 in DNA: TGTTCCAGCAGCTTATATCCAGATACGCAGTATTTT. Translating it yields CSSSLYPDTQYF. This chain links TRBV7-9 with TRBJ2-3, with D unresolved. Germline V gene sequence: CDR1 SEHNR, CDR2 FQNEAQ (reference sequence). The length of the CDR3 is 12 residues.

The chain couples TRBV7-2 to TRBJ1-1; 8 bases are a match to TRBD1. Germline assignment: CDR1 SGHTA and CDR2 FQGNSA. V shed 4 bases, J shed 5 bases, and the junction held 9 bases outside the gene matches. The CDR3 spans 15 residues. CDR3 in amino acids: CASSSGQGRRTEAFF. Written as DNA, the CDR3 is TGTGCCAGCAGCTCCGGACAGGGTAGGAGGACTGAAGCTTTCTTT.

This clone was seen just once. The chain recombines TRBV7-3 with TRBJ2-1; TRBD2 agrees at 10 bases. Germline V gene lookup returns CDR1 SGHTA and CDR2 FQGTGA. J was trimmed by 4 bases and V by 2 bases; bases with no gene match: 5. The CDR3 consists of 16 residues. The CDR3 DNA sequence: TGTGCCAGCAGCTTACCCGGGACTAGCGTGTACAATGAGCAGTTCTTC. Translated: CASSLPGTSVYNEQFF.

This chain joins TRBV13 and TRBJ1-1, with D perhaps matching TRBD1 (5 bases). V dropped 5 bases and J dropped 7 bases, with 17 bases sitting between them. This CDR3 has 14 amino acids. Germline CDR1 and CDR2: PRHDT and FYEKMQ (reference sequence). This CDR3 is CASSGSGGPNEAFF. The CDR3 nucleotides are TGTGCCAGCAGCGGGTCGGGGGGTCCGAATGAAGCTTTCTTT.

The CDR3 here is CASSVTSGGVRPPFYEQYF. In DNA, the CDR3 is TGTGCCAGCAGCGTCACTAGCGGGGGGGTACGACCCCCTTTCTACGAGCAGTACTTC. This chain uses TRBV9 with TRBJ2-7; 13 nucleotides match TRBD2. The germline V gene has CDR1 SGDLS and CDR2 YYNGEE. Trimming at V came to 2 bases and at J to 3 bases, leaving 14 bases not matched to a gene. The CDR3 spans 19 residues.

The rearrangement links TRBV5-1 to TRBJ2-5; possible D gene TRBD2, 6 bases. The CDR3 extends over 15 amino acids. In germline, CDR1 is SGHRS, CDR2 YFSETQ. The ends were cut back, 0 bases at V and 3 bases at J, with 12 bases in the middle. The CDR3: CASSLATTSEETQYF. The CDR3 DNA reads as TGCGCCAGCAGCTTGGCCACGACTAGTGAAGAGACCCAGTACTTC.

This sequence joins TRBV14 and TRBJ1-2; the D is unclear. V was trimmed by 0 bases and J by 5 bases, leaving 7 bases between them. This CDR3 spans 13 amino acids. The germline V gene encodes CDR1 SGHDN and CDR2 FVKESK. The CDR3 protein is CASSQDSLYGYTF. The CDR3 region has the DNA TGTGCCAGCAGCCAAGATAGCCTGTATGGCTACACCTTC.

The gene calls are TRBV10-3 and TRBJ2-5; TRBD1 agrees at 7 bases. The V gene's germline CDR1 is ENHRY and CDR2 SYGVKD. This CDR3 region has 14 residues. V was pared by 2 bases and J by 6 bases, with 6 bases of the junction left unmatched. DNA for the CDR3: TGTGCCATCAGTGAGAGACAGGGTTTGAAGACCCAGTACTTC. It translates to CAISERQGLKTQYF.

This chain joins TRBV5-6 and TRBJ1-2; TRBD1 matches 9 bases. Germline-derived CDR1 and CDR2 are SGHDT and YYEEEE. V lost 4 bases, J lost 3 bases, and 13 bases stayed unmatched. This CDR3 has 17 residues. The CDR3 protein is CASSAGTGKIKHYGYTF. As DNA, the CDR3 is TGTGCCAGCAGCGCTGGGACAGGGAAAATTAAGCACTATGGCTACACCTTC.

This clone was recorded once. This sequence joins TRBV15 and TRBJ1-4, with D possibly TRBD1 on 6 matching bases. The CDR3 extends over 15 amino acids. Germline V gene data show CDR1 as LNHNV and CDR2 as YYDKDF (reference sequence). The V gene lost 4 bases and the J gene lost 8 bases, with 17 bases spanning the gap. CDR3 protein: CATSINRVGREKLFF. The CDR3 nucleotides are TGTGCCACCAGCATCAACAGGGTTGGTCGGGAAAAACTGTTTTTT.

The chain recombines TRBV7-2 with TRBJ2-2; 9 nucleotides agree with TRBD1. CDR1 SGHTA and CDR2 FQGNSA come from the germline V gene. V shed 6 bases, J shed 6 bases, and the junction held 5 bases outside the gene matches. The CDR3 is 14 residues long. The CDR3 loop is CASRGTGRSGELFF. Written as DNA, the CDR3 is TGTGCCAGCAGGGGGACAGGGAGGTCCGGGGAGCTGTTTTTT.

The rearrangement uses TRBV6-6 and TRBJ1-3, with no clear D. Trimming pared 6 bases from V and 0 bases from J, leaving 12 bases between. Germline V gene data show CDR1 as MNHNY and CDR2 as SVGAGI (reference sequence). This CDR3 spans 15 amino acids. The CDR3 coding sequence is TGTGCCAGCAGCCCCGGCGGCAACTCTGGAAACACCATATATTTT. Translation: CASSPGGNSGNTIYF.

This clone was observed a single time. The chain recombines TRBV6-4 with TRBJ1-5; no clear D. Germline-derived CDR1 and CDR2 are MRHNA and SNTAGT. The CDR3 totals 14 residues. The V gene lost 8 bases and the J gene lost 2 bases, with 13 bases spanning the gap. The CDR3 reads CASAFEAGNQPQHF. CDR3 coding DNA: TGTGCCAGCGCTTTTGAGGCAGGCAATCAGCCCCAGCATTTT.

V gene TRBV5-1 combines with J gene TRBJ1-2, with 12 bases fitting TRBD1. V lost 6 bases and J lost 8; bases outside the gene matches: 11. Germline V gene lookup returns CDR1 SGHRS and CDR2 YFSETQ. The CDR3 extends over 15 amino acids. The CDR3 DNA sequence: TGCGCCAGCACCTCGGGACAGGGGGCGTTTCGGGGCTACACCTTC. Translated, it gives CASTSGQGAFRGYTF.

This clone turned up a few times. The chain has TRBV6-6 and TRBJ1-1; a weak D match, TRBD1 (5 bases). Trimming removed 2 bases at V and 0 bases at J, with 7 bases between. This CDR3 has 14 amino acids. Germline V gene lookup returns CDR1 MNHNY and CDR2 SVGAGI (reference sequence). CDR3 amino acids: CASSYGGVNTEAFF. The CDR3 DNA reads as TGTGCCAGCAGTTACGGGGGGGTGAACACTGAAGCTTTCTTT.